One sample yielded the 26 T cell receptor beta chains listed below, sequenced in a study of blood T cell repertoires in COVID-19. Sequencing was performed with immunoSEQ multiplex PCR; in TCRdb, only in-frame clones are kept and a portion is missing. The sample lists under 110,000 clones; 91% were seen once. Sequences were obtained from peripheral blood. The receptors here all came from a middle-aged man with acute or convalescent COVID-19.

In nucleotides, the CDR3 is TGTGCCAGCAGCTTAGACGGGGGCTACAATGAGCAGTTCTTC. Amino acids: CASSLDGGYNEQFF. The rearrangement uses TRBV7-2 and TRBJ2-1; a possible D gene is TRBD2 (6 bases). V gave up 1 base and J gave up 3 bases, with 7 bases separating them. Germline V gene lookup returns CDR1 SGHTA and CDR2 FQGNSA. The CDR3 runs to 14 residues.

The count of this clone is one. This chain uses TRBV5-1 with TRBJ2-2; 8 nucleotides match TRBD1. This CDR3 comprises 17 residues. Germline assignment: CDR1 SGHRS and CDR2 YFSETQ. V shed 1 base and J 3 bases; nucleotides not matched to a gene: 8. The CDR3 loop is CASSLSGTGRYTGELFF. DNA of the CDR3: TGCGCCAGCAGCTTGAGTGGGACAGGACGATACACCGGGGAGCTGTTTTTT.

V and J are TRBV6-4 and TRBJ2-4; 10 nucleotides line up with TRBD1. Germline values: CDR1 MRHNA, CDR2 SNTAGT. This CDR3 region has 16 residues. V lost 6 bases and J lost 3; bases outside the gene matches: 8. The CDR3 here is CASRETGGFVKNIQYF. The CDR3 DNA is TGTGCCAGCAGGGAGACAGGGGGCTTTGTCAAAAACATTCAGTACTTC.

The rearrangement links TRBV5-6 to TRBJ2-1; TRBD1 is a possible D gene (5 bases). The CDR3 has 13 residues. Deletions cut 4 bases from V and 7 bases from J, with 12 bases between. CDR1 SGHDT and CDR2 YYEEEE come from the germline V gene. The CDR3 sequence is CASSPTGQNEQFF. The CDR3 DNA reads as TGTGCCAGCAGCCCCACAGGTCAAAATGAGCAGTTCTTC.

The CDR3 protein is CASSMGQGYGYTF. CDR3 bases: TGTGCCAGCAGCATGGGACAGGGCTATGGCTACACCTTC. V usage is TRBV6-5 and J usage is TRBJ1-2; TRBD1 matches 9 bases. The CDR3 totals 13 residues. V shed 6 bases, J shed 4 bases, and the junction held 3 bases outside the gene matches. Germline values: CDR1 MNHEY, CDR2 SVGAGI.

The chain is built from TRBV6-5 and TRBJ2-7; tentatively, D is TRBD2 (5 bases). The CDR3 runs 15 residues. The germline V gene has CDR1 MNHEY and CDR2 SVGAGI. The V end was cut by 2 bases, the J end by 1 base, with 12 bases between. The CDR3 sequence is CASSYTHRLSYEQYF. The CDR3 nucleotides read TGTGCCAGCAGTTACACGCACCGACTATCCTACGAGCAGTACTTC.

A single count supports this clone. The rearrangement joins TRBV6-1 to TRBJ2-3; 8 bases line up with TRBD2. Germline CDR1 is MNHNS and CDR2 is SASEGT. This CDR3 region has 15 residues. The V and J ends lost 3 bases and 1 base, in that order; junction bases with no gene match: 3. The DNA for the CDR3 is TGTGCCAGCAGTGAGGGTAGCGGGGGCACAGATACGCAGTATTTT. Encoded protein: CASSEGSGGTDTQYF.

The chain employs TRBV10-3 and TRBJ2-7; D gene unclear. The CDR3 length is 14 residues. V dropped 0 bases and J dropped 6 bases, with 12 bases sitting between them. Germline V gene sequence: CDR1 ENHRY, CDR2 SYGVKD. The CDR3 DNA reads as TGTGCCATCAGTGAGTCGGTCCAGTATGGCGAGCAGTACTTC. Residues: CAISESVQYGEQYF.

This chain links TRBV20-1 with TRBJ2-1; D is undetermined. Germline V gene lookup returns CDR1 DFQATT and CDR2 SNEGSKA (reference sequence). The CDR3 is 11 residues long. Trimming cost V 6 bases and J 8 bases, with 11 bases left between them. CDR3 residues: CSATLQDEQFF. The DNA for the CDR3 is TGCAGTGCCACACTACAAGATGAGCAGTTCTTC.

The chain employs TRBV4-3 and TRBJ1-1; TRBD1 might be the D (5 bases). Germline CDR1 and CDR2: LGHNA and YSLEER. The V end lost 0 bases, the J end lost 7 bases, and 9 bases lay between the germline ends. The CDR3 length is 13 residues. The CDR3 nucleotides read TGCGCCAGCAGCCAAGATCAGACAGTTGAAGCTTTCTTT. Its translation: CASSQDQTVEAFF.

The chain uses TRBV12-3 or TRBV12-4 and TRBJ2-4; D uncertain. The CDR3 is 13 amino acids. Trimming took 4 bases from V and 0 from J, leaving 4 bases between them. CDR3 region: CASSSLAKNIQYF. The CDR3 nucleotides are TGTGCCAGCAGTTCCCTAGCCAAAAACATTCAGTACTTC.

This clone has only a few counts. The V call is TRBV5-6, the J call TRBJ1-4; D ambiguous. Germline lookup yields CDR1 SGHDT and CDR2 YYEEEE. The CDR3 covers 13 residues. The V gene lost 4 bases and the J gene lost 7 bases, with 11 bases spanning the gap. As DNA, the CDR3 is TGTGCCAGCAGCCCCGGAGAGGGTGAAAAACTGTTTTTT. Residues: CASSPGEGEKLFF.

The DNA of the CDR3 is TGTGCCAGCTCAAGGGGCAGGGATACGCAGTATTTT. It specifies CASSRGRDTQYF. The rearrangement joins TRBV28 to TRBJ2-3; possible D gene TRBD1, 5 bases. Germline lookup yields CDR1 MDHEN and CDR2 SYDVKM. The germline V and J ends were trimmed by 8 bases and 6 bases, with 12 bases remaining between them. The CDR3 runs to 12 residues.

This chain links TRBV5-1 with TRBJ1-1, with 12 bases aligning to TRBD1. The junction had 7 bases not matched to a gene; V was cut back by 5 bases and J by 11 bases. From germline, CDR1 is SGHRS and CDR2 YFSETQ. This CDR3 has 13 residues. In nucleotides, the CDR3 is TGCGCCAGCAGTTTAGGGACAGGGGGCAGTGCTTTCTTT. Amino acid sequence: CASSLGTGGSAFF.

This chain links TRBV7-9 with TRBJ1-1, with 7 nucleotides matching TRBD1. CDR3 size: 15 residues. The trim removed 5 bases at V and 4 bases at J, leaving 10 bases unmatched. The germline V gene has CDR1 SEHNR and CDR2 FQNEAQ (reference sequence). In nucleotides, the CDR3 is TGTGCCAGCAGCCCAGAAGAGGGGGCGGTCACTGAAGCTTTCTTT. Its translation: CASSPEEGAVTEAFF.

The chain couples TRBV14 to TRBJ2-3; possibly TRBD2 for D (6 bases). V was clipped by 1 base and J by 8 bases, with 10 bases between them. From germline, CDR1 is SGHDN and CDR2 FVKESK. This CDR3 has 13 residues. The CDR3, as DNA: TGTGCCAGCAGCCAAGGTTACGGGGGTACGCAGTATTTT. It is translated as CASSQGYGGTQYF.

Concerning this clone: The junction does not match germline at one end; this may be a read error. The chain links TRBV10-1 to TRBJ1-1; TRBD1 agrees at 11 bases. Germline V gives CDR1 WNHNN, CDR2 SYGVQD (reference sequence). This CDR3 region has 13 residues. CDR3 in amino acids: CASSELRGQGELF. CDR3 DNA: TGCGCCAGCAGTGAGCTTCGGGGACAGGGGGAACTCTTT.

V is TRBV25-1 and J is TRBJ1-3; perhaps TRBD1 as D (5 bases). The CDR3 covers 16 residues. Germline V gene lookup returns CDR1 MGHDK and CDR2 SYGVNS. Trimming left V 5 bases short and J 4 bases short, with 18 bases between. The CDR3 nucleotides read TGTGCCAGCAGTTACCCCGGTCGGGGGTACGGAAACACCATATATTTT. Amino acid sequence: CASSYPGRGYGNTIYF.

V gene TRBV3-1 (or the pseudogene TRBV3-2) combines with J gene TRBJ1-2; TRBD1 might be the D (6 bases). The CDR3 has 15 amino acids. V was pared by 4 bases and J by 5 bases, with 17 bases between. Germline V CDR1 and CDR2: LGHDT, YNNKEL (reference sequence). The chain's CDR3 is CASSRGGGQGYGYTF. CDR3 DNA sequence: TGTGCCAGCAGCCGAGGCGGGGGCCAGGGGTATGGCTACACCTTC.

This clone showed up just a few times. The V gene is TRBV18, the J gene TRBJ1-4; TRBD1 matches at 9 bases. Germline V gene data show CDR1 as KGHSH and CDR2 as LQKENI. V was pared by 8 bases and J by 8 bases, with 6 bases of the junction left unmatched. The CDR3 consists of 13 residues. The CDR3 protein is CASEGQGGEKLFF. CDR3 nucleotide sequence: TGTGCCAGCGAGGGACAGGGTGGCGAAAAACTGTTTTTT. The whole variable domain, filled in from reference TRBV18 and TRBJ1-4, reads NAGVMQNPRHLVRRRGQEARLRCSPMKGHSHVYWYRQLPEEGLKFMVYLQKENIIDESGMPKERFSAEFPKEGPSILRIQQVVRGDSAAYFCASEGQGGEKLFFGSGTQLSVL.

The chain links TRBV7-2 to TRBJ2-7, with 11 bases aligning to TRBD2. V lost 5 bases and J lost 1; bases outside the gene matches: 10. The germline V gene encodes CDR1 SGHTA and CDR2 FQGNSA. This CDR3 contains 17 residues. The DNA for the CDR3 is TGTGCCAGCAGCCCAGCCGGGACTAGCGGATTTTCCTACGAGCAGTACTTC. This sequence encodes CASSPAGTSGFSYEQYF.

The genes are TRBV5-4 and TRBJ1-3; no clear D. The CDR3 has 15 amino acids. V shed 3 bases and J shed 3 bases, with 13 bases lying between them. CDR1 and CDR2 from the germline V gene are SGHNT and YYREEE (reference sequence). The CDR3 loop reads CASSSGGARGNTIYF. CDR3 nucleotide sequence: TGTGCCAGCAGCTCCGGAGGAGCCCGTGGAAACACCATATATTTT.

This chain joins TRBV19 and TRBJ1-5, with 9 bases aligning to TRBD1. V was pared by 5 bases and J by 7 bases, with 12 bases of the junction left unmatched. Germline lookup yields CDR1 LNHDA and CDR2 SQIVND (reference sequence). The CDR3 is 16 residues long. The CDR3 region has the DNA TGTGCCAGTAGTTCCAAAGGGACAGGGCAAGGGCAGCCCCAGCATTTT. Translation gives CASSSKGTGQGQPQHF. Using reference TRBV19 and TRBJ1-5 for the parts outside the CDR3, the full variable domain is DGGITQSPKYLFRKEGQNVTLSCEQNLNHDAMYWYRQDPGQGLRLIYYSQIVNDFQKGDIAEGYSVSREKKESFPLTVTSAQKNPTAFYLCASSSKGTGQGQPQHFGDGTRLSIL.

Written as DNA, the CDR3 is TGTGCCAGCAGCTTGGGGGCAAGTCAGCCCCAGCATTTT. Translation: CASSLGASQPQHF. This chain joins TRBV7-3 and TRBJ1-5; possibly TRBD1 for D (6 bases). Looked up from germline, CDR1 is SGHTA and CDR2 is FQGTGA. The CDR3 has 13 amino acids. V was pared by 3 bases and J by 6 bases, with 9 bases between.

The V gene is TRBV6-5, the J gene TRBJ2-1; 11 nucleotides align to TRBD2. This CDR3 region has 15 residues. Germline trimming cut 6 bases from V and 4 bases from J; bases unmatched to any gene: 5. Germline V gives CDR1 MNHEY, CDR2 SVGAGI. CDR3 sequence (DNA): TGTGCCAGCAGCGTACTAGCGGGGGAGTACAATGAGCAGTTCTTC. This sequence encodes CASSVLAGEYNEQFF.

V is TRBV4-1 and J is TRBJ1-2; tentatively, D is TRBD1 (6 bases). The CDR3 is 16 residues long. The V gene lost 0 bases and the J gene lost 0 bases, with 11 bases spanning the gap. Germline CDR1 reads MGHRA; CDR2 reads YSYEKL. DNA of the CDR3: TGCGCCAGCAGCCAAGACGGTCAGGGGACTAACTATGGCTACACCTTC. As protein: CASSQDGQGTNYGYTF.